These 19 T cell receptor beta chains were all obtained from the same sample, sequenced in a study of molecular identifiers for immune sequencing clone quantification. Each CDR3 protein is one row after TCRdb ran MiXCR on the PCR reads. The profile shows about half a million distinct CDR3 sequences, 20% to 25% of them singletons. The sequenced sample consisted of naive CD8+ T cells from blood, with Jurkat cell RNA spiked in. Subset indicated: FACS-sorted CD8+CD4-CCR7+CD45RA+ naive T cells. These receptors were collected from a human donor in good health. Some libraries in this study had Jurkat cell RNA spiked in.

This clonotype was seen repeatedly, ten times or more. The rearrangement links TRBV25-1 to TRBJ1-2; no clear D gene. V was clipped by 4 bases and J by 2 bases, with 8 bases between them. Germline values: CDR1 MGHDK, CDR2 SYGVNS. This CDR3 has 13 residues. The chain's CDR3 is CASSVVSNYGYTF. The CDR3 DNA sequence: TGTGCCAGCAGTGTGGTATCGAACTATGGCTACACCTTC.

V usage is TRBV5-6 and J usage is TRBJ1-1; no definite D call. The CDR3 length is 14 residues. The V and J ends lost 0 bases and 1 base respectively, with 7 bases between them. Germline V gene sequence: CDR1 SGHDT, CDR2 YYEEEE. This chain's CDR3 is CASSLGIWNTEAFF. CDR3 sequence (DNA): TGTGCCAGCAGCTTGGGTATTTGGAACACTGAAGCTTTCTTT.

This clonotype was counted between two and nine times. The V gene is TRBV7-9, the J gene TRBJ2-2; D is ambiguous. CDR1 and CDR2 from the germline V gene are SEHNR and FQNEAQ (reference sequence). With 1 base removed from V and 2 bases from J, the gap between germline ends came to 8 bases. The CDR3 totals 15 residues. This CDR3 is CASSLVLGNTGELFF. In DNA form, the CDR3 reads TGTGCCAGCAGCTTAGTGCTAGGAAACACCGGGGAGCTGTTTTTT.

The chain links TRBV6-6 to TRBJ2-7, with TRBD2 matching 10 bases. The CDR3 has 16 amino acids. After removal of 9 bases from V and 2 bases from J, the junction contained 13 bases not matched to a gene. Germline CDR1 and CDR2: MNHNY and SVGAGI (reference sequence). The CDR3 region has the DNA TGTGCCAGACATTTAACCGGACTAGCGGAGACCTACGAGCAGTACTTC. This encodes CARHLTGLAETYEQYF.

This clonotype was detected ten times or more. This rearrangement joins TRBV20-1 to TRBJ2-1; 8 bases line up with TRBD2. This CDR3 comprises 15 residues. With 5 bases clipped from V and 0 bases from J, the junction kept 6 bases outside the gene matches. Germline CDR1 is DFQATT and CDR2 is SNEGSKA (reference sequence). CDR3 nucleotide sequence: TGCAGTGCTTGCCGGGAGGGAAGCTCCTACAATGAGCAGTTCTTC. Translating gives CSACREGSSYNEQFF.

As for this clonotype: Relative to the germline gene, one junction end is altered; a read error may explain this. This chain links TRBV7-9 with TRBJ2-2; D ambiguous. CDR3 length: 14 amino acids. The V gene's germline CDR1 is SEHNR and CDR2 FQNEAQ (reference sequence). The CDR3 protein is CAGSLGSSGGELFF. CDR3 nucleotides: TGTGCCGGCAGCTTGGGCAGTTCCGGCGGGGAGCTGTTTTTT.

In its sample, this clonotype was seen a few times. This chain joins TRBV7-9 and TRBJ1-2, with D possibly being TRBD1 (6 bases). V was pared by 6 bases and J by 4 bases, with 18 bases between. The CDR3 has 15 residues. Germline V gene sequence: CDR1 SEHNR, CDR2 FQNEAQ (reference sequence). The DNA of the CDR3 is TGTGCCAGCAGTCCTACAGGGCCGGAGGGCTATGGCTACACCTTC. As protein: CASSPTGPEGYGYTF.

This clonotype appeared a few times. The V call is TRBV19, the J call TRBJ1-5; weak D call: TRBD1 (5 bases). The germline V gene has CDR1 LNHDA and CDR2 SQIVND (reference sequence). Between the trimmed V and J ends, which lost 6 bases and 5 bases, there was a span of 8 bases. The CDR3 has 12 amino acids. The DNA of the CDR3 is TGTGCCAGTAGCGGAGGGGATCAGCCCCAGCATTTT. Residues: CASSGGDQPQHF. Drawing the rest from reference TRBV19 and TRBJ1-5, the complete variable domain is DGGITQSPKYLFRKEGQNVTLSCEQNLNHDAMYWYRQDPGQGLRLIYYSQIVNDFQKGDIAEGYSVSREKKESFPLTVTSAQKNPTAFYLCASSGGDQPQHFGDGTRLSIL.

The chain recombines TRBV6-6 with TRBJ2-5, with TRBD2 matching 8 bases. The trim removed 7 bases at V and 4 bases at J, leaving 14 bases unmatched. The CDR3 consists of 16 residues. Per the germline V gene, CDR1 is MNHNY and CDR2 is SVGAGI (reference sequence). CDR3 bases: TGTGCCAGCAACACGCTGGGGGGTAGCGGGACAGAGACCCAGTACTTC. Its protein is CASNTLGGSGTETQYF.

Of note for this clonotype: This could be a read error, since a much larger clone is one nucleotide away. The CDR3 DNA follows: TGTGCCAGTAGTATAGGGACAGCTGTGGCCAACGTCCTGACTTTC. Translated: CASSIGTAVANVLTF. This chain links TRBV19 with TRBJ2-6, with D perhaps TRBD1 (6 bases). The CDR3 spans 15 residues. V lost 1 base and J lost 6, with 10 bases in between. Germline CDR1 is LNHDA and CDR2 is SQIVND (reference sequence).

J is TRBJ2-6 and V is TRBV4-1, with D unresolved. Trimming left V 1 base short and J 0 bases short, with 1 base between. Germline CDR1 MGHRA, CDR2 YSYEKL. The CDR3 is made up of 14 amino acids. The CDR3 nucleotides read TGCGCCAGCAGCCAAGTCTCTGGGGCCAACGTCCTGACTTTC. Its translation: CASSQVSGANVLTF.

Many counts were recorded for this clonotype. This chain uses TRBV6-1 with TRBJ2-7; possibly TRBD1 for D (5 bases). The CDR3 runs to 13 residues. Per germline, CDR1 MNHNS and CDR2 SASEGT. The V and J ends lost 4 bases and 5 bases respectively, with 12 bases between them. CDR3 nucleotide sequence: TGTGCCAGCAGTGGAAGATACAGGAACGAGCAGTACTTC. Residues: CASSGRYRNEQYF.

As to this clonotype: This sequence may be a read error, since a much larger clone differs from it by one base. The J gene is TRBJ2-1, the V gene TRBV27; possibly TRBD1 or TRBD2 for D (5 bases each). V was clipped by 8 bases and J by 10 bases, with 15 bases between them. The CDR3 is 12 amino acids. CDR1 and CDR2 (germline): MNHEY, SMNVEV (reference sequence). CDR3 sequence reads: CASGYPGLEQFF. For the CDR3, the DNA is TGTGCCAGCGGTTATCCGGGGCTGGAGCAGTTCTTC.

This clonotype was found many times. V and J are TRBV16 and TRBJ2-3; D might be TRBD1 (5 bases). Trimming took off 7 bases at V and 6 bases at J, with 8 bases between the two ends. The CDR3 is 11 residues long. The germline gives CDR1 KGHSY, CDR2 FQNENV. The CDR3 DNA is TGTGCCAGCACCCAGGGTGATACGCAGTATTTT. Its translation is CASTQGDTQYF. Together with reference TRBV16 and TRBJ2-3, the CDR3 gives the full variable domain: GEEVAQTPKHLVRGEGQKAKLYCAPIKGHSYVFWYQQVLKNEFKFLISFQNENVFDETGMPKERFSAKCLPNSPCSLEIQATKLEDSAVYFCASTQGDTQYFGPGTRLTVL.

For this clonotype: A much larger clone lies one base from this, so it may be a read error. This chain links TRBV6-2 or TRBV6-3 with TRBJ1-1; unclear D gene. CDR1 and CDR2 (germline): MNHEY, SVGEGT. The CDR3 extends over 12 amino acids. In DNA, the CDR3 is TGTGCCAGCAGTTACGGGTTCTCAGAGGCTTTATTT. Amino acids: CASSYGFSEALF.

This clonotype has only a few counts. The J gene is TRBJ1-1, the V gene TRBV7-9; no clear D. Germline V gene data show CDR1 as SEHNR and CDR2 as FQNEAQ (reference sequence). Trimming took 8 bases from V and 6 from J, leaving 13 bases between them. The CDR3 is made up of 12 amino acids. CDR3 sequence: CASLLLGAEAFF. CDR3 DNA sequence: TGTGCCAGCTTACTCTTGGGAGCTGAAGCTTTCTTT.

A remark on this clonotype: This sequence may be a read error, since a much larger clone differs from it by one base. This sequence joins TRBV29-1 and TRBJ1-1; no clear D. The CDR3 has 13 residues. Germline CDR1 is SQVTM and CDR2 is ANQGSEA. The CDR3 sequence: CGALPRENTEAFF. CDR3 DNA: TGCGGCGCCCTGCCAAGGGAGAACACTGAAGCTTTCTTT.

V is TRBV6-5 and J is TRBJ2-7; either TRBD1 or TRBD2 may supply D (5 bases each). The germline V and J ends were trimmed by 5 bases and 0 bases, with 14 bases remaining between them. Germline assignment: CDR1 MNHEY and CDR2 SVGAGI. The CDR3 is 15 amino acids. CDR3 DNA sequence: TGTGCCAGCAGTCATCCTGTGGGGGTCTCCTACGAGCAGTACTTC. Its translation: CASSHPVGVSYEQYF.

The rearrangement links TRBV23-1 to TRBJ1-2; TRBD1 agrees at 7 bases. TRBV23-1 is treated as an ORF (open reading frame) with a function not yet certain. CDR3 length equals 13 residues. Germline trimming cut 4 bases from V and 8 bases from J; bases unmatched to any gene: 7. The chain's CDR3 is CASSPGTVRGYTF. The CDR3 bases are TGCGCCAGCAGTCCGGGGACAGTGCGAGGCTACACCTTC.